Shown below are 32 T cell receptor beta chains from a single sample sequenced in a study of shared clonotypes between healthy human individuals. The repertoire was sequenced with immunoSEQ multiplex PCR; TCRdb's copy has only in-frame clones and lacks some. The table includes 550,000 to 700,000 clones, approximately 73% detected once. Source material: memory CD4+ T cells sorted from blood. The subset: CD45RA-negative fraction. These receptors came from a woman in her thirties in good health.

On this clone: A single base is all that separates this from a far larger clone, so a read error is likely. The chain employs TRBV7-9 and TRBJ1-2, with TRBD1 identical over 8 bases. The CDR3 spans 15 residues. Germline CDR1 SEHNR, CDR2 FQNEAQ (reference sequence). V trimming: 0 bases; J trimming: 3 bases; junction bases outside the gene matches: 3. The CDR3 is CASSLAAGQDYGYTF. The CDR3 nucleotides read TGTGCCAGCAGCTTAGCTGCGGGACAGGACTATGGCTACACCTTC.

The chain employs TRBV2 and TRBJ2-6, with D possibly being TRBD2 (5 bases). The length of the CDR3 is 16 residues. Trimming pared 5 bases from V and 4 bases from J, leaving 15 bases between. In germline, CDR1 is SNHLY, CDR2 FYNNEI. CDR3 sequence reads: CASSPLRGRGANVLTF. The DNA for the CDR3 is TGTGCCAGCAGTCCGCTTCGAGGGCGAGGGGCCAACGTCCTGACTTTC.

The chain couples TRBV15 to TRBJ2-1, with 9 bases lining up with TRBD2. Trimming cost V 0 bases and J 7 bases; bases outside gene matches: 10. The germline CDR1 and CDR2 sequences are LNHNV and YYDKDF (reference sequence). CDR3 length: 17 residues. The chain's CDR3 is CATSRDRREGRFNEQFF. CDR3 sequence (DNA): TGTGCCACCAGCAGAGATAGGCGGGAGGGCAGGTTTAATGAGCAGTTCTTC.

CDR3 in amino acids: CASSAVRTASPLSYGYTF. In DNA, the CDR3 is TGTGCCAGCAGTGCGGTTCGGACAGCCTCCCCTCTGAGCTATGGCTACACCTTC. This sequence joins TRBV28 and TRBJ1-2; TRBD1 is a possible D gene (6 bases). This CDR3 spans 18 amino acids. Deletions cut 5 bases from V and 4 bases from J, with 26 bases between. CDR1 is MDHEN and CDR2 is SYDVKM in the germline V gene.

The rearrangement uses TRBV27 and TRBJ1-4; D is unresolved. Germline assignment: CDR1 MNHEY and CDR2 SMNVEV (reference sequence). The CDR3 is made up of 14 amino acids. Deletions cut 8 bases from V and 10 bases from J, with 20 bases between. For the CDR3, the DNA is TGTGCCAGCCGCGAGGGCTTACGGACGGGAAAACTGTTTTTT. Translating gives CASREGLRTGKLFF.

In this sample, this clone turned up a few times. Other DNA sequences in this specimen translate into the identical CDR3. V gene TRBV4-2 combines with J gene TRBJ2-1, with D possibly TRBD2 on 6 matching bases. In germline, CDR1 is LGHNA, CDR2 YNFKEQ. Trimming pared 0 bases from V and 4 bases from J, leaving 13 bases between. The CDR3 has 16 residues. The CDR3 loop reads CASSQEGGRVYNEQFF. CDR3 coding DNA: TGTGCCAGCAGCCAAGAAGGAGGGAGAGTTTACAATGAGCAGTTCTTC.

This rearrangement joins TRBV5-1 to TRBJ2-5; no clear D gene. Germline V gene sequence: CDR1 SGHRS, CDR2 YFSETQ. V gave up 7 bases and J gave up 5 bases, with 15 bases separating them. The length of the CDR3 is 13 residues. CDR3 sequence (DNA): TGCGCCAGCCGGCCCGGTCGGTTGGAGACCCAGTACTTC. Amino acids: CASRPGRLETQYF.

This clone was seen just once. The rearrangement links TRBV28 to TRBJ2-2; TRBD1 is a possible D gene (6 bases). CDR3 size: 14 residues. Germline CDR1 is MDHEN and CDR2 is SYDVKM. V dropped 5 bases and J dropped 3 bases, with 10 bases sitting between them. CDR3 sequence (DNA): TGTGCCAGCAGTAAACAGGGCTACACCGGGGAGCTGTTTTTT. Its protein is CASSKQGYTGELFF.

The CDR3, as DNA: TGTGCCAGCAGTGATAAGAGGGCAGATACGCAGTATTTT. It encodes CASSDKRADTQYF. The rearrangement joins TRBV2 to TRBJ2-3, with a possible D match to TRBD2 (5 bases). Germline V gene data show CDR1 as SNHLY and CDR2 as FYNNEI. Trimming cost V 3 bases and J 4 bases, with 8 bases left between them. The length of the CDR3 is 13 residues.

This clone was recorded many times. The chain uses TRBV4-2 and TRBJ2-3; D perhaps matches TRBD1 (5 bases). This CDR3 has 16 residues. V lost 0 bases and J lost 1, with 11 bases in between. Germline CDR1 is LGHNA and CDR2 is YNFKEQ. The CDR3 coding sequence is TGTGCCAGCAGCCAAGACACAGGCAGAGGCACAGATACGCAGTATTTT. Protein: CASSQDTGRGTDTQYF.

Written as DNA, the CDR3 is TGTGCCAGCAGCTTTATAACTAGCTGGGGCCAAGAGACCCAGTACTTC. Protein sequence: CASSFITSWGQETQYF. The chain links TRBV5-4 to TRBJ2-5; tentatively, D is TRBD2 (6 bases). V dropped 2 bases and J dropped 1 base, with 15 bases sitting between them. The CDR3 is made up of 16 amino acids. Germline CDR1 is SGHNT and CDR2 is YYREEE (reference sequence).

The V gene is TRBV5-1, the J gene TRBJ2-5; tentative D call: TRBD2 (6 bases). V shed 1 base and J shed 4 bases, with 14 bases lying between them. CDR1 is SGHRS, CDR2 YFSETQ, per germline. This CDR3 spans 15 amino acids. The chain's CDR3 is CASSLSQLRGETQYF. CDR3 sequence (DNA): TGCGCCAGCAGCTTGTCGCAGTTGCGGGGAGAGACCCAGTACTTC.

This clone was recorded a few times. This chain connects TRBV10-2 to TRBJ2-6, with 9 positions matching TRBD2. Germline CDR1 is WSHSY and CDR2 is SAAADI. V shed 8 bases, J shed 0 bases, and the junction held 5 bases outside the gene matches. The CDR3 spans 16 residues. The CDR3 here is CASRSGRYSGANVLTF. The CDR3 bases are TGCGCCAGCCGTAGCGGGAGATACTCTGGGGCCAACGTCCTGACTTTC.

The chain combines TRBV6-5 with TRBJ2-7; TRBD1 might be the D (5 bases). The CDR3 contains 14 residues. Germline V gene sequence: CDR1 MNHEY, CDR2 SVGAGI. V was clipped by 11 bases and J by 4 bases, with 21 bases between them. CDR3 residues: CAGGRASRDYEQYF. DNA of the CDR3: TGTGCCGGCGGCAGGGCCAGTAGAGATTACGAGCAGTACTTC.

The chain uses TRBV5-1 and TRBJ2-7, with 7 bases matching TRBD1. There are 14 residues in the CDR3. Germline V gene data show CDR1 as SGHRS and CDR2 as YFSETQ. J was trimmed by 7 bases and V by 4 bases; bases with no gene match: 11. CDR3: CASSPGTESLEQYF. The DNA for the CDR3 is TGCGCCAGCAGCCCCGGGACAGAATCTTTAGAGCAGTACTTC.

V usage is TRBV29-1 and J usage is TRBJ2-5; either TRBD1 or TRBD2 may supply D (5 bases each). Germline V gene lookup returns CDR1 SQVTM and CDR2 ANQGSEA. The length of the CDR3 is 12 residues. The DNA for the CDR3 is TGCAGTGAGGGACGAAGTCAAGAGACCCAGTACTTC. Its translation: CSEGRSQETQYF.

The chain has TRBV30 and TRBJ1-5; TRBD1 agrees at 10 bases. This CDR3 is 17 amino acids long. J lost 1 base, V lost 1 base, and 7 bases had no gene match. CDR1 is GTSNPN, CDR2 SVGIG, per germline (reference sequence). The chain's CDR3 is CAWSGTGGFVSNQPQHF. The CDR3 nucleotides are TGTGCCTGGAGTGGGACAGGGGGATTTGTGAGCAATCAGCCCCAGCATTTT.

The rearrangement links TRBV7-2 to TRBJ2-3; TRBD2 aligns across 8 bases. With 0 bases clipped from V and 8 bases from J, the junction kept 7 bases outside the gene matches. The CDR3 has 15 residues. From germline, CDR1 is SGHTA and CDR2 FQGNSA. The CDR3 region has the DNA TGTGCCAGCAGCTTAGCGATAGCGGGGCAACCTACGCAGTATTTT. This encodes CASSLAIAGQPTQYF.

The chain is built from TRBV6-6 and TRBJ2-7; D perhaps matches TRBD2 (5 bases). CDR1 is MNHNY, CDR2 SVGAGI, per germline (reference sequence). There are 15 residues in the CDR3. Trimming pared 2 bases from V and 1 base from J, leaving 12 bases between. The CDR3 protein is CASSYIRTSSYEQYF. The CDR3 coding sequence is TGTGCCAGCAGTTACATTCGTACTAGTTCCTACGAGCAGTACTTC.

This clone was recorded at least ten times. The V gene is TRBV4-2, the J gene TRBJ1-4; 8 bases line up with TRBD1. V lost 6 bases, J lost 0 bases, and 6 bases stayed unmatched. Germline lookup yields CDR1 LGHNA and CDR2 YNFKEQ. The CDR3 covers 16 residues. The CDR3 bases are TGTGCCAGCAGGAAGGACAGGGCCGCAACTAATGAAAAACTGTTTTTT. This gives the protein CASRKDRAATNEKLFF.

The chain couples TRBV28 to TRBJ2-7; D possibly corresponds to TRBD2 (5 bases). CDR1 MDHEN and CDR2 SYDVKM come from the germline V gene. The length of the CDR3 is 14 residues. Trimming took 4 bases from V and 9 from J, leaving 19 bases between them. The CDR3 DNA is TGTGCCAGCAGTTCTGACGGGGTAAAACGCGGGCAGTACTTC. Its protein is CASSSDGVKRGQYF. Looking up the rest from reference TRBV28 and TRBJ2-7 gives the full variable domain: DVKVTQSSRYLVKRTGEKVFLECVQDMDHENMFWYRQDPGLGLRLIYFSYDVKMKEKGDIPEGYSVSREKKERFSLILESASTNQTSMYLCASSSDGVKRGQYFGPGTRLTVT.

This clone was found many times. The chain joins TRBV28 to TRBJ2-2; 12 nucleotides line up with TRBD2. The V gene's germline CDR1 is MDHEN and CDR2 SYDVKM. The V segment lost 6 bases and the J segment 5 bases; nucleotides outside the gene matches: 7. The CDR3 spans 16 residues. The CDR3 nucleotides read TGTGCCAGCAGCACGCTAGCGGGAGGGCCAACCGGGGAGCTGTTTTTT. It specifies CASSTLAGGPTGELFF.

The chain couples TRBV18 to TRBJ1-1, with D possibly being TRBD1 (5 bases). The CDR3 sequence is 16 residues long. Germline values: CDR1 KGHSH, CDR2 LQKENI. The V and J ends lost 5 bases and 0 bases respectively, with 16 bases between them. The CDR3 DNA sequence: TGTGCCAGCTCATCCCCGGGACTGAAGATGAACACTGAAGCTTTCTTT. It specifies CASSSPGLKMNTEAFF. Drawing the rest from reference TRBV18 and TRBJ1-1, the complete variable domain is NAGVMQNPRHLVRRRGQEARLRCSPMKGHSHVYWYRQLPEEGLKFMVYLQKENIIDESGMPKERFSAEFPKEGPSILRIQQVVRGDSAAYFCASSSPGLKMNTEAFFGQGTRLTVV.

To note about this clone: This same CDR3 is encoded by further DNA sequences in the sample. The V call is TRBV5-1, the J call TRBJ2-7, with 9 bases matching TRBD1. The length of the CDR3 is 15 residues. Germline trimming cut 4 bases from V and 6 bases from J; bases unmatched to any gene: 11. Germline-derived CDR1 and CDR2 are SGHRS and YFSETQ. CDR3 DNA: TGCGCCAGCAGCCTGGGGGACAGGGATTCTGGCGAGCAGTACTTC. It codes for CASSLGDRDSGEQYF.

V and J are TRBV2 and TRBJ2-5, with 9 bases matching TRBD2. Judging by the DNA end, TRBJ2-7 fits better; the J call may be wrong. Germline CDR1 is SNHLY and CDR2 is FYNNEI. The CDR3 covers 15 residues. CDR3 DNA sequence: TGTGCCAGCCCCCGTCAGCGGGAGGCAACCTACGAGCAGTACTTC. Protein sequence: CASPRQREATYEQYF.

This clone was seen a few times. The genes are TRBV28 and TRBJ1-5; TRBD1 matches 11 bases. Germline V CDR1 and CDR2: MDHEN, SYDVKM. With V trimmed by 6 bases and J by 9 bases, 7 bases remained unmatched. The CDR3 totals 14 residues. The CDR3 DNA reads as TGTGCCAGCAGGGGACAGGGGGAGGTTAGGCCCCAGCATTTT. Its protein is CASRGQGEVRPQHF.

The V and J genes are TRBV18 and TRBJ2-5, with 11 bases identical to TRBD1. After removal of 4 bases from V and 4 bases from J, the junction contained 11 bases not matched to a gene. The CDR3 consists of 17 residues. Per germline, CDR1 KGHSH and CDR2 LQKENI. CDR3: CASSLRRAGTGGETQYF. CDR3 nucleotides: TGTGCCAGCTCACTAAGGAGAGCTGGGACAGGGGGAGAGACCCAGTACTTC.

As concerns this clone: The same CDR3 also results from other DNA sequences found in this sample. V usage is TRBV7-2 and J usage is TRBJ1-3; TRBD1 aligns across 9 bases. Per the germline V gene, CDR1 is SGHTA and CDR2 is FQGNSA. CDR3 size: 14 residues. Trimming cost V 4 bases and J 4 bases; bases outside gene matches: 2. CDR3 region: CASSSGTGGNTIYF. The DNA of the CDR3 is TGTGCCAGCAGCTCCGGGACAGGGGGAAACACCATATATTTT.

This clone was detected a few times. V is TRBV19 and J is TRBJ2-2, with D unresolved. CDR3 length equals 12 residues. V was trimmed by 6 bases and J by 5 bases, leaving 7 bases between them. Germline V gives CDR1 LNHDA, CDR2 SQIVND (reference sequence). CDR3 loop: CASRPLTGELFF. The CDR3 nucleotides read TGTGCCAGTAGGCCGTTGACCGGGGAGCTGTTTTTT.

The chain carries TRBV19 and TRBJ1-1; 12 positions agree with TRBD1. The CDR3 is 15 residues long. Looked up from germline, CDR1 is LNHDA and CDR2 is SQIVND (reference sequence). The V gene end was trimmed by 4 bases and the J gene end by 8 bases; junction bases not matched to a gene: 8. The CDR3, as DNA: TGTGCCAGTAGTAATCCGGGACAGGGGGCGCGGGAAGCTTTCTTT. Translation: CASSNPGQGAREAFF.

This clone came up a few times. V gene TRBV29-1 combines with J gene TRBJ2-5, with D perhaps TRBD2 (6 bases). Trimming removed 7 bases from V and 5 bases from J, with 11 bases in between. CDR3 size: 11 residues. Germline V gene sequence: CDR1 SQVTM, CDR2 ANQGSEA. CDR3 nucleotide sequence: TGCAGCGAGCTAGCGATGGAGACCCAGTACTTC. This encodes CSELAMETQYF. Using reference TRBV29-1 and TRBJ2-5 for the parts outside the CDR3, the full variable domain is SAVISQKPSRDICQRGTSLTIQCQVDSQVTMMFWYRQQPGQSLTLIATANQGSEATYESGFVIDKFPISRPNLTFSTLTVSNMSPEDSSIYLCSELAMETQYFGPGTRLLVL.

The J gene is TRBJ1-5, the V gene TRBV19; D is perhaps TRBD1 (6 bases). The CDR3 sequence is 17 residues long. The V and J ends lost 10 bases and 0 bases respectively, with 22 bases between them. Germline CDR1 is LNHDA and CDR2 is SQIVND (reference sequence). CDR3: CATGGARELYSNQPQHF. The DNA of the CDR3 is TGTGCCACCGGGGGGGCTAGGGAGCTATATAGCAATCAGCCCCAGCATTTT.